This T cell receptor beta chain was retrieved from a study of human T cells and chemical hapten exposure. Time point in this sample: patch test 1, 2 weeks after DPC sensitization. Specified treatment: therapeutic diphenylcyclopropenone sensitization with weekly scalp DPC. Unique molecular identifiers were attached to individual cDNA molecules within the library. TCRdb re-called the RACE reads through MiXCR, storing one row per CDR3 protein. The table records around 340,000 distinct CDR3 sequences, about 7% of them present only once. There are a few counts of this clonotype. Trimming took off 4 bases at V and 2 bases at J, with 10 bases between the two ends. This CDR3 has 13 amino acids. Germline CDR1 reads SQVTM; CDR2 reads ANQGSEA.

Material: whole blood, obtained in connection with sensitization to the hapten diphenylcyclopropenone (DPC). The origin of this receptor is a young woman with alopecia areata. Some clones in this sample may be carry-over from other donors' samples. V is TRBV29-1 and J is TRBJ2-3; D gene uncertain. The CDR3 bases are TGCAGCGTTGCGGTAGGGTCCACAGATACGCAGTATTTT. Its protein product is CSVAVGSTDTQYF.